This T cell receptor beta chain was captured by sequencing in a study of cytomegalovirus exposure and HLA in healthy donors. V was shortened by 2 bases and J by 5 bases, with 14 bases between the two germline ends. Germline V gene data show CDR1 as MNHEY and CDR2 as SVGAGI. This CDR3 region has 15 residues. Study-level points and caveats: An Asian-associated ancestry cluster reportedly showed fewer N-insertions than the roughly 670-donor mean in a later analysis. The study flagged roughly 150 TCR beta chains as cytomegalovirus-associated. Previous analysis showed most TCR beta V segments were productive about 90% or about 30% of the time.

Note on this clone: What it binds is unknown.

The PCR used 60 Vbeta and 13 Jbeta primers. Sequencing was performed with immunoSEQ multiplex PCR; in TCRdb, only in-frame clones are kept and a portion is missing. The sample has about 160,000 clones, roughly 80% seen once. Sequenced: PBMCs. The chain has TRBV6-5 and TRBJ2-3; D remains unclear. This clonotype was obtained from a man over 45 in good health and CMV-seropositive. The CDR3 sequence is CASSYGLSAGDTQYF. As DNA, the CDR3 is TGTGCCAGCAGTTACGGCCTCAGCGCCGGAGATACGCAGTATTTT.